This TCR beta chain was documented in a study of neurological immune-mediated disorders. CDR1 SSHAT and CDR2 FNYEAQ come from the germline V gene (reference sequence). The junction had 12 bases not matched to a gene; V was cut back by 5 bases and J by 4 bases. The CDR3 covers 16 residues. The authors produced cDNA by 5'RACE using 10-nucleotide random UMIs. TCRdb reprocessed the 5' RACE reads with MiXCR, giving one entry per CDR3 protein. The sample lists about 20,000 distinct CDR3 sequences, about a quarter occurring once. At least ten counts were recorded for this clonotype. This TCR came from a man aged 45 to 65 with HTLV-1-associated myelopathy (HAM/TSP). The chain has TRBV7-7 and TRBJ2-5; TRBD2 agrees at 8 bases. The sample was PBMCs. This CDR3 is CASSLNTGLALETQYF. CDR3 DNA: TGTGCCAGCAGCCTGAATACAGGACTAGCCCTAGAGACCCAGTACTTC.